This T cell receptor (beta chain) comes out of a study of tumor and adjacent non-tumor tissue in lung cancer. Study conclusions and caveats: In normal lung, the top 100 clones were significantly more dominant than in tumor. Tumor tissue had significantly higher TCR diversity than normal lung.

This sample's RNA came from whole unsorted tissue. A modified ARM-PCR protocol with three rounds of nested PCR amplified TCRbeta. TCRdb reprocessed the multiplex PCR reads via MiXCR and lists one record per CDR3 protein. The sample holds more than 85,000 distinct CDR3 sequences, approximately 71% seen once. This clonotype was observed a single time. Its antigen is not known. Since a much larger clone is just one base distant, this may be a read error. V shed 2 bases and J shed 7 bases, with 14 bases lying between them. CDR3 length equals 13 residues. The germline V gene has CDR1 DFQATT and CDR2 SNEGSKA (reference sequence).

The receptor's source is a woman aged 60-75 years with non-small cell lung cancer. This chain links TRBV20-1 with TRBJ1-1, with D uncertain. Sequencing used lung tumor tissue. The chain's CDR3 is CSARRQAFIEAFF. Here the CDR3 DNA reads TGCAGTGCTAGACGGCAGGCGTTCATTGAAGCTTTCTTT.